The 24 T cell receptor beta chains presented below share a single source sample, sequenced in a study of T cells in Graves' hyperthyroidism and ophthalmopathy. TCR beta CDR3 regions were amplified from RNA transcripts. The study used the HTBI primer set for a first-round RT-PCR of the TCR CDR3. One entry per CDR3 protein, called by TCRdb with MiXCR from the multiplex PCR reads. Among hundreds of thousands of distinct CDR3 sequences, 15% to 17% were seen once, and the ten largest hold approximately 8%. The sample consisted of blood. Source of these receptors: a young woman with Graves' hyperthyroidism.

About this clonotype: This is likely a read error, given that the CDR3 carries no conserved phenylalanine or tryptophan at its end. The chain is built from TRBV28 and TRBJ1-2; no firm D call. The CDR3 has 12 amino acids. V was trimmed by 7 bases and J by 4 bases, leaving 10 bases between them. Germline V lookup: CDR1 MDHEN, CDR2 SYDVKM. Here the CDR3 reads CASNLGSYGYTL. Written as DNA, the CDR3 is TGTGCCAGCAACTTAGGTTCCTATGGCTACACCTTA.

This sequence joins TRBV10-3 and TRBJ2-1; TRBD2 agrees at 7 bases. The ends lost 4 bases at V and 5 bases at J; junction bases unmatched: 11. There are 16 residues in the CDR3. Germline values: CDR1 ENHRY, CDR2 SYGVKD. Here the CDR3 reads CAISAGGGHPNNEQFF. Here the CDR3 DNA reads TGTGCCATCAGTGCGGGAGGCGGGCACCCAAACAATGAGCAGTTCTTC.

This clonotype was seen at least ten times. The chain employs TRBV18 and TRBJ2-1, with TRBD2 matching over 11 bases. V lost 2 bases and J lost 12; bases outside the gene matches: 0. Germline-derived CDR1 and CDR2 are KGHSH and LQKENI. The CDR3 sequence is 12 residues long. The CDR3 DNA reads TGTGCCAGCTCACCAACTAGCGGGGGGCAGTTCTTC. This codes for CASSPTSGGQFF.

This clonotype was observed at least ten times. The genes are TRBV2 and TRBJ2-7; 8 bases align to TRBD2. The CDR3 has 14 amino acids. V shed 5 bases and J 2 bases; nucleotides not matched to a gene: 5. CDR1 is SNHLY, CDR2 FYNNEI, per germline. The CDR3 nucleotides are TGTGCCAGCAGTCAGACTAGCGTCACCTACGAGCAGTACTTC. It translates to CASSQTSVTYEQYF.

This clonotype was detected ten times or more. This chain links TRBV24-1 with TRBJ2-6, with 7 bases identical to TRBD1. The germline CDR1 and CDR2 sequences are KGHDR and SFDVKD. CDR3 length equals 18 residues. V shed 5 bases and J 2 bases; nucleotides not matched to a gene: 11. In DNA form, the CDR3 reads TGTGCCACCAGTGCCGCGACAGGGAGTGGCGCTGGGGCCAACGTCCTGACTTTC. Its translation: CATSAATGSGAGANVLTF.

This clonotype came up many times. This rearrangement joins TRBV28 to TRBJ2-4; D gene ambiguous. Trimming pared 3 bases from V and 0 bases from J, leaving 12 bases between. This CDR3 spans 16 amino acids. Per germline, CDR1 MDHEN and CDR2 SYDVKM. CDR3 amino acids: CASSFNRLLAKNIQYF. CDR3 in DNA: TGTGCCAGCAGTTTTAATAGGTTGCTAGCCAAAAACATTCAGTACTTC. The full variable domain, its missing parts supplied by reference TRBV28 and TRBJ2-4, is DVKVTQSSRYLVKRTGEKVFLECVQDMDHENMFWYRQDPGLGLRLIYFSYDVKMKEKGDIPEGYSVSREKKERFSLILESASTNQTSMYLCASSFNRLLAKNIQYFGAGTRLSVL.

This clonotype showed up just a few times. The V and J genes are TRBV7-8 and TRBJ2-5; 16 bases align to TRBD2. Germline loops: CDR1 SGHVS, CDR2 FQNEAQ. The CDR3 is 19 amino acids. The V segment lost 5 bases and the J segment 5 bases; nucleotides outside the gene matches: 14. The CDR3 spells CASSPRGLAGGGASETQYF. In nucleotides, the CDR3 is TGTGCCAGCAGCCCCAGGGGACTAGCGGGGGGGGGGGCCAGCGAGACCCAGTACTTC. Looking up the rest from reference TRBV7-8 and TRBJ2-5 gives the full variable domain: GAGVSQSPRYKVAKRGQDVALRCDPISGHVSLFWYQQALGQGPEFLTYFQNEAQLDKSGLPSDRFFAERPEGSVSTLKIQRTQQEDSAVYLCASSPRGLAGGGASETQYFGPGTRLLVL.

This clonotype appeared a single time. The chain links TRBV12-3 or TRBV12-4 to TRBJ2-7, with 7 bases that match TRBD1. The CDR3 is 15 amino acids. The J segment lost 3 bases and the V segment lost 5 bases, leaving 10 bases of the junction unmatched. CDR3: CASSPPGQIFYEQYF. CDR3 sequence (DNA): TGTGCCAGCAGTCCGCCGGGACAGATCTTCTACGAGCAGTACTTC.

This chain joins TRBV2 and TRBJ2-5, with 7 bases aligning to TRBD2. Unmatched junction bases numbered 4, after V lost 2 bases and J lost 4 bases. Germline V gene data show CDR1 as SNHLY and CDR2 as FYNNEI. The CDR3 sequence is 14 residues long. CDR3 DNA sequence: TGTGCCAGCAGTGAATCCATAGCGGGAGAGACCCAGTACTTC. This translates into CASSESIAGETQYF.

This clonotype was observed at least ten times. The chain couples TRBV10-3 to TRBJ2-1; D gene uncertain. The germline V gene has CDR1 ENHRY and CDR2 SYGVKD. This CDR3 region has 12 residues. Trimming took 8 bases from V and 7 from J, leaving 12 bases between them. The CDR3 reads CAISVRPNEQFF. CDR3 nucleotide sequence: TGTGCCATCTCGGTTCGCCCAAATGAGCAGTTCTTC.

The sample holds many counts of this clonotype. The CDR3 DNA reads TGTGCCAGCAGCAAGGACTCGAGCTCCTACAATGAGCAGTTCTTC. This sequence encodes CASSKDSSSYNEQFF. This chain joins TRBV7-3 and TRBJ2-1; possibly TRBD2 for D (5 bases). The CDR3 has 15 amino acids. Trimming removed 5 bases from V and 0 bases from J, with 11 bases in between. Germline loops: CDR1 SGHTA, CDR2 FQGTGA.

This clonotype came up many times. The chain combines TRBV12-3 or TRBV12-4 with TRBJ1-1; possibly TRBD1 for D (5 bases). This CDR3 comprises 14 residues. Trimming cost V 2 bases and J 1 base, with 8 bases left between them. The CDR3 bases are TGTGCCAGCAGTTTATCGGACAAGAACACTGAAGCTTTCTTT. Its protein is CASSLSDKNTEAFF.

This clonotype showed up many times. The chain joins TRBV28 to TRBJ2-7; D might be TRBD2 (5 bases). The length of the CDR3 is 17 residues. Trimming stripped 3 bases from V and 0 bases from J, with 18 bases between. Germline CDR1 reads MDHEN; CDR2 reads SYDVKM. The CDR3 coding sequence is TGTGCCAGCAGTTTTGCCCGCTCCGGGGTTGGCTCCTACGAGCAGTACTTC. It translates to CASSFARSGVGSYEQYF.

This clonotype was seen ten or more times. J is TRBJ2-7 and V is TRBV4-1; D gene ambiguous. The V gene lost 1 base and the J gene lost 7 bases, with 14 bases spanning the gap. The germline CDR1 and CDR2 sequences are MGHRA and YSYEKL. The CDR3 length is 14 residues. CDR3 amino acids: CASSQGPLGVEQYF. CDR3 nucleotide sequence: TGCGCCAGCAGCCAAGGTCCCCTAGGCGTTGAGCAGTACTTC.

This clonotype was observed at least ten times. This chain links TRBV6-1 with TRBJ1-6, with D possibly TRBD1 on 6 matching bases. The CDR3 has 14 amino acids. Germline V gene data show CDR1 as MNHNS and CDR2 as SASEGT. V lost 3 bases and J 7 bases, leaving 10 bases between the germline ends. CDR3 bases: TGTGCCAGCAGTGATTTACAGGGCAATTCACCCCTCCACTTT. Its protein product is CASSDLQGNSPLHF.

The sample holds many counts of this clonotype. The chain employs TRBV6-5 and TRBJ2-5; 16 positions agree with TRBD2. Germline V gene lookup returns CDR1 MNHEY and CDR2 SVGAGI. The V segment lost 0 bases and the J segment 5 bases; nucleotides outside the gene matches: 6. The CDR3 sequence is 18 residues long. The CDR3 nucleotides read TGTGCCAGCAGTTACTCGGGACTAGCGGGGGGGCCGGGGGAGACCCAGTACTTC. Translated, it gives CASSYSGLAGGPGETQYF.

This clonotype was counted ten times or more. The chain combines TRBV18 with TRBJ1-2, with a weak D call TRBD1 (6 bases). Trimming cost V 6 bases and J 4 bases, with 15 bases left between them. The CDR3 covers 14 residues. The germline CDR1 and CDR2 sequences are KGHSH and LQKENI. The chain's CDR3 is CASSPGGARYGYTF. The DNA for the CDR3 is TGTGCCAGCTCTCCCGGGGGGGCCCGCTATGGCTACACCTTC.

This clonotype was counted a few times. V usage is TRBV20-1 and J usage is TRBJ2-5, with no clear D. Per germline, CDR1 DFQATT and CDR2 SNEGSKA (reference sequence). The CDR3 loop spans 13 amino acids. The V gene lost 4 bases and the J gene lost 1 base, with 10 bases spanning the gap. CDR3 amino acids: CSANLGGQETQYF. Written as DNA, the CDR3 is TGCAGTGCTAACTTGGGTGGCCAAGAGACCCAGTACTTC.

The table lists this clonotype with many counts. The V gene is TRBV6-1, the J gene TRBJ1-1; D gene ambiguous. Germline CDR1 is MNHNS and CDR2 is SASEGT. CDR3 length: 13 residues. V was cut by 6 bases and J by 3 bases, with 11 bases left in between. CDR3 in amino acids: CASSRVRDTEAFF. The CDR3 DNA reads as TGTGCCAGCAGCCGGGTAAGAGACACTGAAGCTTTCTTT.

This clonotype was recorded at least ten times. The chain joins TRBV28 to TRBJ2-7; TRBD1 aligns across 8 bases. V shed 2 bases and J 6 bases; nucleotides not matched to a gene: 12. This CDR3 is 16 amino acids long. Germline lookup yields CDR1 MDHEN and CDR2 SYDVKM. CDR3 in amino acids: CASSLPRTGSLGEQYF. The CDR3 DNA is TGTGCCAGCAGTTTACCCCGGACAGGGTCTCTCGGCGAGCAGTACTTC.

This clonotype was counted at least ten times. The rearrangement uses TRBV6-2 or TRBV6-3 and TRBJ2-4; 7 bases are shared with TRBD1. The CDR3 spans 16 residues. Trimming at V came to 4 bases and at J to 5 bases, leaving 11 bases not matched to a gene. CDR1 is MNHEY and CDR2 is SVGEGT in the germline V gene. The CDR3 region is CASSSGARGPENIQYF. The CDR3 region has the DNA TGTGCCAGCAGTTCCGGGGCAAGGGGGCCAGAAAACATTCAGTACTTC.

This clonotype was observed many times. The J gene is TRBJ2-1, the V gene TRBV7-2, with TRBD2 identical over 9 bases. The CDR3 covers 14 residues. CDR1 SGHTA and CDR2 FQGNSA come from the germline V gene. J was trimmed by 6 bases and V by 2 bases; bases with no gene match: 2. The CDR3 sequence: CASSLMREGNEQFF. The CDR3, as DNA: TGTGCCAGCAGCTTAATGCGGGAGGGCAATGAGCAGTTCTTC.

This clonotype was recorded a few times. The gene calls are TRBV9 and TRBJ2-3; 8 bases fit TRBD2. Germline-derived CDR1 and CDR2 are SGDLS and YYNGEE. The CDR3 length is 15 residues. J was trimmed by 4 bases and V by 4 bases; bases with no gene match: 8. The CDR3, as DNA: TGTGCCAGCAGCCCGGACAGCGGGGGATCAGATACGCAGTATTTT. Protein: CASSPDSGGSDTQYF.

This clonotype appeared many times. This chain uses TRBV20-1 with TRBJ2-7, with a weak D call TRBD1 (5 bases). This CDR3 has 16 residues. CDR1 is DFQATT, CDR2 SNEGSKA, per germline (reference sequence). The V and J ends lost 0 bases and 2 bases respectively, with 17 bases between them. CDR3 loop: CSARDLGKGLPYEQYF. In nucleotides, the CDR3 is TGCAGTGCTAGAGATCTTGGGAAGGGGTTACCCTACGAGCAGTACTTC.